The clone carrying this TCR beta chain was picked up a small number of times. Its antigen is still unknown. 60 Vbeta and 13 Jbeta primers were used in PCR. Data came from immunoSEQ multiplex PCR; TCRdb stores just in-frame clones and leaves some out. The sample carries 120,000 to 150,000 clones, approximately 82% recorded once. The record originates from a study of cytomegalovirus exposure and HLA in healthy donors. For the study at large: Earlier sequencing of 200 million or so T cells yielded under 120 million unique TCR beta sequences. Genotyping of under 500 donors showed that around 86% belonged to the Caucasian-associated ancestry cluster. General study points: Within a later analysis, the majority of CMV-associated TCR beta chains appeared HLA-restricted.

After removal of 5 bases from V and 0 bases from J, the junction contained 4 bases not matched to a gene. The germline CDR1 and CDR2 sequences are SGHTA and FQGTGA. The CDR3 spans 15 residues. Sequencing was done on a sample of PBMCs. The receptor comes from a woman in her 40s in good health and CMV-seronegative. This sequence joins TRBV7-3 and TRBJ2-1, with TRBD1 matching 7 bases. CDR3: CASSLDRVSYNEQFF. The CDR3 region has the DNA TGTGCCAGCAGCCTAGACAGGGTCTCCTACAATGAGCAGTTCTTC.